What follows describes a single T cell receptor beta chain. The antigen remains unidentified. Naivety among CD8 cells was defined by CD45RO negativity and positive CCR7 selection, thereby excluding terminally differentiated effector memory CD45RA+ cells. Replicate PCRs run on sorted subsets employed approximately 200 ng DNA, roughly 30,000 T cell genomes. TCRdb's copy holds only in-frame clones and misses some; the assay was immunoSEQ multiplex PCR. The table lists around 1.9 million clones, 90% to 95% of them singletons, with 1.5% to 2% in the top ten. CDR3 length equals 17 residues. Germline V gives CDR1 LGHNA, CDR2 YSLEER. V was clipped by 1 base and J by 0 bases, with 13 bases between them. These data are taken from a study of shared clonotypes between healthy human individuals. Whole-study findings and limits: Generally, estimated richness proved larger in naive subsets than it did in memory subsets. Among donors, sharing of clonotypes was expected to be affected by sequencing depth.

Sequenced material: naive CD8+ T cells from PBMCs. The sequence was collected from a man younger than 30 in good health. Some clones in this sample may be carry-over from other donors' samples. The rearrangement uses TRBV4-3 and TRBJ1-3; the D gene is possibly TRBD1 (6 bases). The CDR3 region has the DNA TGCGCCAGCAGCCAAGGGACAGCCGCCGACTCTGGAAACACCATATATTTT. Translating it yields CASSQGTAADSGNTIYF.